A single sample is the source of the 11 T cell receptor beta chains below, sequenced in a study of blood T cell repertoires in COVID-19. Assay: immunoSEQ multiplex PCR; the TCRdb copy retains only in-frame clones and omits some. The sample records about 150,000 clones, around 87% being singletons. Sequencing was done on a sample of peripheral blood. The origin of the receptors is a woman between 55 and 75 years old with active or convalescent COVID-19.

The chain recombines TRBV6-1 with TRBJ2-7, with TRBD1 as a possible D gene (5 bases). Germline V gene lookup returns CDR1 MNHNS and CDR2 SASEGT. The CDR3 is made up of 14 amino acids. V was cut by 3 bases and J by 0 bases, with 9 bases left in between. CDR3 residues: CASSDWGGSYEQYF. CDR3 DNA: TGTGCCAGCAGTGATTGGGGCGGCTCCTACGAGCAGTACTTC.

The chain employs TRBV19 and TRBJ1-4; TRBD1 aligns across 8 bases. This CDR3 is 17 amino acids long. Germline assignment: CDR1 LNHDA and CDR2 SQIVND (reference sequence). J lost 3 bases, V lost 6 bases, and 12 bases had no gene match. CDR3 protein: CASRRRGRGRSNEKLFF. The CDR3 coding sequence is TGTGCCAGTAGACGCCGGGGCAGGGGGCGGTCTAATGAAAAACTGTTTTTT. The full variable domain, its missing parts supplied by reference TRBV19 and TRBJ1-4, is DGGITQSPKYLFRKEGQNVTLSCEQNLNHDAMYWYRQDPGQGLRLIYYSQIVNDFQKGDIAEGYSVSREKKESFPLTVTSAQKNPTAFYLCASRRRGRGRSNEKLFFGSGTQLSVL.

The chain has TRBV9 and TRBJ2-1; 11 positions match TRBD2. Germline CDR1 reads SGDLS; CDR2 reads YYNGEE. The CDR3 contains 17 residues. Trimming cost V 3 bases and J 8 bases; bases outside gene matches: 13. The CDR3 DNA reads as TGTGCCAGCAGCGCCACTAGCGGGGGCTCTTCGGTGCATGAGCAGTTCTTC. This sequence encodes CASSATSGGSSVHEQFF.

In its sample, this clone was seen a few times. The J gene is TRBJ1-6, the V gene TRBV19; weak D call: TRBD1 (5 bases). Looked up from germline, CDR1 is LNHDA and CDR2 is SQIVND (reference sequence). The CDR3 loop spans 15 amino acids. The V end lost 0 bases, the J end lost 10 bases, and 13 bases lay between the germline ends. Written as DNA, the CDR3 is TGTGCCAGTAGTATAGAGGTCAGGGCCGGGTCACCCCTCCACTTT. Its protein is CASSIEVRAGSPLHF.

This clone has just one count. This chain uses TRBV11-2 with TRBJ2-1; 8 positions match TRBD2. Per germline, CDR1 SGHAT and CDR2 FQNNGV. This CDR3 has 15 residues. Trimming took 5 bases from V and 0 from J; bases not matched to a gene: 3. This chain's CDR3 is CASSTSGYSYNEQFF. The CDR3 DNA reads TGTGCCAGCAGCACTAGCGGTTACTCCTACAATGAGCAGTTCTTC.

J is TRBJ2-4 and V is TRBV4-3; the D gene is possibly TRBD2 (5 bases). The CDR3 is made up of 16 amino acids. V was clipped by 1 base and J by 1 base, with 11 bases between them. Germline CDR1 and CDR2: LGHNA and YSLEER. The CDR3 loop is CASSQGGGSAKNIQYF. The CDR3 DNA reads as TGCGCCAGCAGCCAAGGCGGAGGCTCCGCCAAAAACATTCAGTACTTC.

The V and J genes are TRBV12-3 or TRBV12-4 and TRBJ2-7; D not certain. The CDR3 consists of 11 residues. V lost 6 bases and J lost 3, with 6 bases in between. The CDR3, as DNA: TGTGCCAGCAGCCTTTTCTACGAGCAGTACTTC. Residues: CASSLFYEQYF.

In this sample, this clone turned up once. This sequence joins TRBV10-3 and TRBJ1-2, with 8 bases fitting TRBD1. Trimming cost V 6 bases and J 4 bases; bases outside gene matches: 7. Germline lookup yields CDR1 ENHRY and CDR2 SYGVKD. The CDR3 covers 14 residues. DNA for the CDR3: TGTGCCATCAGGGGACAGGAGGGCAGCTATGGCTACACCTTC. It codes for CAIRGQEGSYGYTF.

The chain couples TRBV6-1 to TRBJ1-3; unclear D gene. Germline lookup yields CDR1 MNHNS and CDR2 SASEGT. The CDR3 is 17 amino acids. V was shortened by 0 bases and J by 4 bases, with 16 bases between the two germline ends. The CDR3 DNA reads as TGTGCCAGCAGTGAAGCTGGCTGGGTGACGGGGGGAAACACCATATATTTT. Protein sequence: CASSEAGWVTGGNTIYF.

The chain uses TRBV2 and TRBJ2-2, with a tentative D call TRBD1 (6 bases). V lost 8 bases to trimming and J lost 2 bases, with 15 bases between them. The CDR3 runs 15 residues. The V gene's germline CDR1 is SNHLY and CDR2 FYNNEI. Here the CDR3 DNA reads TGTGCCAGCGGAGAAGGGACACCAAACACCGGGGAGCTGTTTTTT. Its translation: CASGEGTPNTGELFF.

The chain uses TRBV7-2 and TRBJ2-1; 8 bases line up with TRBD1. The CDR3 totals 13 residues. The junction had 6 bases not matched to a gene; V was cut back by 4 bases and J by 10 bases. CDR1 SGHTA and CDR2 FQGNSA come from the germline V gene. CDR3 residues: CASSSTNRGEQFF. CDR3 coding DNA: TGTGCCAGCAGCTCCACTAACAGGGGGGAGCAGTTCTTC.